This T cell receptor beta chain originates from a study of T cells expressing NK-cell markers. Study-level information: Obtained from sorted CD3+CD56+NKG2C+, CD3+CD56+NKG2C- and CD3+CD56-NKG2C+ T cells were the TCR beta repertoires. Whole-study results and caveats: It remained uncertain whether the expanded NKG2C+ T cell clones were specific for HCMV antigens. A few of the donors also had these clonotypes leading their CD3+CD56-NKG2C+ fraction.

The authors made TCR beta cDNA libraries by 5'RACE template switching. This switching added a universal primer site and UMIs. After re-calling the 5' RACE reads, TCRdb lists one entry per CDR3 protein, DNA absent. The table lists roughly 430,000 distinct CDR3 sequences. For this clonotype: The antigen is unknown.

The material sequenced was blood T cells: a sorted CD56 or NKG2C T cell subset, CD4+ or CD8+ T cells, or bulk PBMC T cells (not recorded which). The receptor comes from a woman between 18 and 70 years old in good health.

This CDR3 is CASSSGDRDHETQYF. The genes are TRBV11-2 and TRBJ2-5; TCRdb selects TRBD1, and the lack of DNA leaves this call unchecked. From germline, CDR1 is SGHAT and CDR2 FQNNGV. The length of the CDR3 is 15 residues.